One sample yielded the 21 T cell receptor beta chains listed below, sequenced in a study of OX40 agonist ivuxolimab in advanced cancers. Measured with immunoSEQ multiplex PCR; TCRdb has only the in-frame clones, and not every one. The sample has approximately 67,000 clones, over 75% seen once. The specimen comprised CD4+ or CD8+ T cells sorted from blood, sampled in a trial of the OX40 agonist ivuxolimab. These receptors originate from an adult with an advanced solid tumor such as melanoma, head and neck, liver or kidney cancer.

The chain is built from TRBV6-6 and TRBJ1-1; possible D gene TRBD1, 5 bases. Between the trimmed V and J ends, which lost 5 bases and 11 bases, there was a span of 15 bases. CDR1 is MNHNY, CDR2 SVGAGI, per germline (reference sequence). CDR3 length: 12 residues. DNA of the CDR3: TGTGCCAGCAGTGCCCTTCAGGGTGGGGCTTTCTTT. It translates to CASSALQGGAFF.

The chain recombines TRBV10-3 with TRBJ2-3; D is uncertain. Trimming cost V 0 bases and J 4 bases, with 11 bases left between them. The CDR3 consists of 15 residues. Looked up from germline, CDR1 is ENHRY and CDR2 is SYGVKD. The CDR3 region has the DNA TGTGCCATCAGTGAGTCTTGGACGGGTGCAGATACGCAGTATTTT. Encoded protein: CAISESWTGADTQYF.

The chain employs TRBV27 and TRBJ2-7; TRBD1 matches at 9 bases. V gave up 2 bases and J gave up 3 bases; unmatched junction bases: 5. The CDR3 is made up of 15 amino acids. Germline V CDR1 and CDR2: MNHEY, SMNVEV (reference sequence). The DNA of the CDR3 is TGTGCCAGCAGTTTAGTGGGGACAGGGATCTACGAGCAGTACTTC. Translation: CASSLVGTGIYEQYF.

V is TRBV6-1 and J is TRBJ2-7; 8 nucleotides agree with TRBD1. Unmatched junction bases numbered 5, after V lost 5 bases and J lost 5 bases. The CDR3 sequence is 13 residues long. The germline gives CDR1 MNHNS, CDR2 SASEGT. CDR3 DNA: TGTGCCAGCAGTATGGACAGGGTCCACGAGCAGTACGTC. Residues: CASSMDRVHEQYV.

A single count supports this clone. The CDR3 here is CASSAGLGSYGYTF. CDR3 nucleotides: TGTGCCAGCAGCGCTGGTTTAGGTAGCTATGGCTACACCTTC. The genes are TRBV9 and TRBJ1-2; D is unresolved. The CDR3 sequence is 14 residues long. Trimming shortened V by 3 bases and J by 4 bases, and 13 bases separated the two germline ends. Per the germline V gene, CDR1 is SGDLS and CDR2 is YYNGEE.

The chain employs TRBV7-2 and TRBJ2-1, with TRBD2 matching over 7 bases. The CDR3 contains 13 residues. The germline V gene encodes CDR1 SGHTA and CDR2 FQGNSA. Trimming removed 8 bases from V and 7 bases from J; junction bases left unmatched: 8. For the CDR3, the DNA is TGTGCCAGCTTGTGGGGGGGAAGGAATGAGCAGTTCTTC. Amino acid sequence: CASLWGGRNEQFF.

The rearrangement links TRBV19 to TRBJ2-2; perhaps TRBD1 as D (6 bases). Per the germline V gene, CDR1 is LNHDA and CDR2 is SQIVND (reference sequence). The CDR3 length is 16 residues. The germline V and J ends were trimmed by 4 bases and 0 bases, with 12 bases remaining between them. The CDR3 spells CASSRQVIANTGELFF. The CDR3 region has the DNA TGTGCCAGTAGTAGACAGGTGATCGCGAACACCGGGGAGCTGTTTTTT.

The genes are TRBV10-1 and TRBJ2-7; the D gene is possibly TRBD1 (6 bases). Germline CDR1 is WNHNN and CDR2 is SYGVQD (reference sequence). V was shortened by 4 bases and J by 3 bases, with 16 bases between the two germline ends. The CDR3 is 15 amino acids. The CDR3 is CASSAPRTEGYEQYV. The CDR3 coding sequence is TGCGCCAGCAGTGCCCCCCGGACAGAGGGCTACGAGCAGTACGTC.

This clone has only a few counts. This chain joins TRBV7-3 and TRBJ2-7; unclear D gene. V was pared by 4 bases and J by 6 bases, with 13 bases between. The CDR3 is made up of 13 amino acids. Germline CDR1 reads SGHTA; CDR2 reads FQGTGA. As DNA, the CDR3 is TGTGCCAGCAGCTCCCAGGCGTCGGGCGAGCAGTACTTC. It codes for CASSSQASGEQYF.

The chain is built from TRBV7-8 and TRBJ2-7; D may match TRBD1 or TRBD2 (6 bases each). Trimming cost V 0 bases and J 4 bases, with 13 bases left between them. In germline, CDR1 is SGHVS, CDR2 FQNEAQ. This CDR3 is built from 15 residues. The CDR3 loop is CASSLAWGAPYEQYV. The CDR3 nucleotides are TGTGCCAGCAGCTTAGCGTGGGGGGCCCCTTACGAGCAGTACGTC.

This chain connects TRBV28 to TRBJ2-7; D unresolved. Germline lookup yields CDR1 MDHEN and CDR2 SYDVKM. The V gene lost 5 bases and the J gene lost 5 bases, with 7 bases spanning the gap. This CDR3 has 11 amino acids. The CDR3 nucleotides are TGTGCCAGCAGTAGTGGTCACGAGCAGTACGTC. This gives the protein CASSSGHEQYV.

The rearrangement links TRBV7-2 to TRBJ1-2; no clear D. V dropped 1 base and J dropped 4 bases, with 7 bases sitting between them. The CDR3 is 13 amino acids. The germline V gene has CDR1 SGHTA and CDR2 FQGNSA. Here the CDR3 reads CASSLVTVYGYTF. CDR3 in DNA: TGTGCCAGCAGCTTAGTTACGGTCTATGGCTACACCTTC.

V gene TRBV30 combines with J gene TRBJ1-1, with D hard to call. The CDR3 spans 13 residues. Germline CDR1 GTSNPN, CDR2 SVGIG (reference sequence). With 0 bases removed from V and 0 bases from J, the gap between germline ends came to 5 bases. CDR3 nucleotides: TGTGCCTGGAGTGTACTGGTGAACACTGAAGCTTTCTTT. This encodes CAWSVLVNTEAFF. The full variable domain, its missing parts supplied by reference TRBV30 and TRBJ1-1, is SQTIHQWPATLVQPVGSPLSLECTVEGTSNPNLYWYRQAAGRGLQLLFYSVGIGQISSEVPQNLSASRPQDRQFILSSKKLLLSDSGFYLCAWSVLVNTEAFFGQGTRLTVV.

The chain has TRBV4-3 and TRBJ2-5; possible D gene TRBD1, 5 bases. Trimming shortened V by 0 bases and J by 3 bases, and 11 bases separated the two germline ends. CDR3 length equals 15 residues. Germline lookup yields CDR1 LGHNA and CDR2 YSLEER. As DNA, the CDR3 is TGCGCCAGCAGCCAAGATCTGTGGGGCGAAGAGACCCAGTACTTC. Translated: CASSQDLWGEETQYF.

The V gene is TRBV28, the J gene TRBJ1-3; D not resolved. V lost 8 bases and J 0 bases, leaving 14 bases between the germline ends. Germline values: CDR1 MDHEN, CDR2 SYDVKM. The CDR3 spans 15 residues. The CDR3 DNA sequence: TGTGCCAGCGCAACTGTCCCCAGCTCTGGAAACACCATATATTTT. It encodes CASATVPSSGNTIYF. The whole variable domain, remainder taken from reference TRBV28 and TRBJ1-3, is DVKVTQSSRYLVKRTGEKVFLECVQDMDHENMFWYRQDPGLGLRLIYFSYDVKMKEKGDIPEGYSVSREKKERFSLILESASTNQTSMYLCASATVPSSGNTIYFGEGSWLTVV.

V and J are TRBV23-1 and TRBJ1-2; D possibly corresponds to TRBD1 (6 bases). TRBV23-1 is assigned to the ORF class and has an uncertain function. The CDR3 runs to 15 residues. The germline V and J ends were trimmed by 6 bases and 3 bases, with 17 bases remaining between them. The CDR3 DNA follows: TGCGCCAGCAGCCAAGATAGGGACAAACACTATGGCTACACCTTC. Translated, it gives CASSQDRDKHYGYTF.

Regarding this clone: Sequence at one end of the junction differs from germline and may be a read error. The chain couples TRBV28 to TRBJ2-6, with D perhaps TRBD2 (5 bases). The CDR3 sequence is 15 residues long. Germline CDR1 and CDR2: MDHEN and SYDVKM. CDR3 sequence reads: CASCLRGSGANVLTF. CDR3 nucleotides: TGTGCCAGCTGTTTACGGGGCTCTGGGGCCAACGTCCTGACTTTC. The full variable domain, completed using reference TRBV28 and TRBJ2-6, is DVKVTQSSRYLVKRTGEKVFLECVQDMDHENMFWYRQDPGLGLRLIYFSYDVKMKEKGDIPEGYSVSREKKERFSLILESASTNQTSMYLCASCLRGSGANVLTFGAGSRLTVL.

Only a few counts were recorded for this clone. The V gene is TRBV29-1, the J gene TRBJ1-6; tentative D call: TRBD1 (5 bases). Deletions cut 6 bases from V and 6 bases from J, with 9 bases between. Germline V CDR1 and CDR2: SQVTM, ANQGSEA. There are 12 residues in the CDR3. The CDR3 sequence is CSVRDLNSPLHF. CDR3 nucleotide sequence: TGCAGCGTCCGGGACCTTAATTCACCCCTCCACTTT.

The CDR3 DNA reads as TGCACCAGCAGCCAAGATGAATGGCTAGAGGGGTTTGAAACCGGGGAGCTGTTTTTT. Its translation: CTSSQDEWLEGFETGELFF. The chain combines TRBV1 with TRBJ2-2. TRBV1 is designated a pseudogene. The CDR3 length is 19 residues.

The chain links TRBV7-8 to TRBJ2-2; 10 bases line up with TRBD1. CDR1 and CDR2 from the germline V gene are SGHVS and FQNEAQ. Germline trimming cut 5 bases from V and 5 bases from J; bases unmatched to any gene: 14. This CDR3 spans 18 amino acids. CDR3 sequence (DNA): TGTGCCAGCAGCCCGCGGGACAGGGGACGATCAACGACCGGGGAGCTGTTTTTT. It is translated as CASSPRDRGRSTTGELFF.

This rearrangement joins TRBV2 to TRBJ1-2; 8 positions match TRBD1. Per germline, CDR1 SNHLY and CDR2 FYNNEI. Trimming took 6 bases from V and 4 from J; bases not matched to a gene: 4. The CDR3 length is 13 residues. The CDR3 spells CASRQQGGYGYTF. The CDR3 nucleotides are TGTGCCAGCAGACAACAGGGGGGCTATGGCTACACCTTC.